This is a list of T cell receptor beta chains from one sample in a study of response to subunit inactivated influenza vaccine. TCRdb reanalysed the RT-PCR reads using MiXCR and keeps one entry per CDR3 protein. Of some 800,000 distinct CDR3 sequences in the sample, approximately 21% were seen once. Specimen: PBMCs from blood, collected 4 to 6 days after vaccination. These receptors all stem from a man in his forties or fifties who received an inactivated influenza vaccine. The CDR3 runs from the conserved cysteine through the conserved F or W.

v_call: TRBV6-2/TRBV6-3; j_call: TRBJ2-7; cdr3_aa: CASNEGQHRYEQYF
v_call: TRBV20-1; j_call: TRBJ2-1; cdr3_aa: CSASLSSAYNEQFF
v_call: TRBV12-3/TRBV12-4; j_call: TRBJ2-7; cdr3_aa: CASSLHSGIPYEQYF
v_call: TRBV7-8; j_call: TRBJ2-1; cdr3_aa: CASSLRASDNEQFF
v_call: TRBV9; j_call: TRBJ2-3; cdr3_aa: CASSVGPGASTDTQYF
v_call: TRBV6-5; j_call: TRBJ2-5; cdr3_aa: CASSYAQGAGETQYF
v_call: TRBV5-1; j_call: TRBJ1-6; cdr3_aa: CATARDRGGSPLHF
v_call: TRBV7-6; j_call: TRBJ2-7; cdr3_aa: CASSLSVVSYEQYF
v_call: TRBV5-8; j_call: TRBJ2-4; cdr3_aa: CASSSRPLLAKNIQYF
v_call: TRBV6-2/TRBV6-3; j_call: TRBJ1-1; cdr3_aa: CASRTADQEAFF
v_call: TRBV13; j_call: TRBJ2-1; cdr3_aa: CASSPKEGGNEQFF
v_call: TRBV27; j_call: TRBJ2-1; cdr3_aa: CASSSSLAGGREQFF
v_call: TRBV30; j_call: TRBJ1-1; cdr3_aa: CAWSGTGNTEAFF
v_call: TRBV12-3/TRBV12-4; j_call: TRBJ1-4; cdr3_aa: CASSNRDRGDEKLFF
v_call: TRBV12-3/TRBV12-4; j_call: TRBJ2-7; cdr3_aa: CATLSRGEQYF
v_call: TRBV20-1; j_call: TRBJ2-7; cdr3_aa: CSAREIAGGPYEQYF
v_call: TRBV7-2; j_call: TRBJ2-7; cdr3_aa: CASSTGTGGSYEQYF
v_call: TRBV6-5; j_call: TRBJ1-2; cdr3_aa: CASSSPRLGSADYGYTF
v_call: TRBV15; j_call: TRBJ2-1; cdr3_aa: CATATGTANNEQFF
v_call: TRBV20-1; j_call: TRBJ2-5; cdr3_aa: CSARDTYQETQYF
v_call: TRBV3-1; j_call: TRBJ2-3; cdr3_aa: CASSQWGEDTQYF
v_call: TRBV27; j_call: TRBJ1-5; cdr3_aa: CASSKQGNQPQHF
v_call: TRBV13; j_call: TRBJ2-5; cdr3_aa: CASRSGETQYF
v_call: TRBV20-1; j_call: TRBJ2-1; cdr3_aa: CSASSPSGSIEQFF
v_call: TRBV5-1; j_call: TRBJ2-7; cdr3_aa: CASSSTGVVYEQYF
v_call: TRBV25-1; j_call: TRBJ1-1; cdr3_aa: CASTEGGSTEAFF
v_call: TRBV12-3/TRBV12-4; j_call: TRBJ2-3; cdr3_aa: CASRTGTSRRLVQYF
v_call: TRBV7-2; j_call: TRBJ2-1; cdr3_aa: CASSFQIMAEQFF
v_call: TRBV20-1; j_call: TRBJ2-1; cdr3_aa: CSASLDYEQFF
v_call: TRBV5-6; j_call: TRBJ2-7; cdr3_aa: CASSRPRGDEQYF
v_call: TRBV5-5; j_call: TRBJ2-1; cdr3_aa: CASSLVSSGGAEQFF
v_call: TRBV30; j_call: TRBJ2-2; cdr3_aa: CACTGYTGELFF
v_call: TRBV12-3/TRBV12-4; j_call: TRBJ2-5; cdr3_aa: CASRTGTSSETQYF
v_call: TRBV6-2/TRBV6-3; j_call: TRBJ1-1; cdr3_aa: CASSPSYRDDTEAFF
v_call: TRBV15; j_call: TRBJ2-7; cdr3_aa: CATSRGQRYEQYF
v_call: TRBV7-2; j_call: TRBJ2-5; cdr3_aa: CASSIREPRGETQYF
v_call: TRBV6-2/TRBV6-3; j_call: TRBJ2-7; cdr3_aa: CASSYILQRPPREQYF
v_call: TRBV6-1; j_call: TRBJ2-7; cdr3_aa: CASREGDSSPYEQYF
v_call: TRBV4-3; j_call: TRBJ2-1; cdr3_aa: CASSNDPRDAGEFF
v_call: TRBV12-3/TRBV12-4; j_call: TRBJ1-2; cdr3_aa: CASSLRGQPGGYTF
v_call: TRBV4-2; j_call: TRBJ1-1; cdr3_aa: CASSRPGQTNTEAFF
v_call: TRBV7-9; j_call: TRBJ2-3; cdr3_aa: CASSLVGRGRADTQYF
v_call: TRBV12-3/TRBV12-4; j_call: TRBJ2-2; cdr3_aa: CATSAREAGELFF
v_call: TRBV20-1; j_call: TRBJ2-1; cdr3_aa: CSARPLAGVYNEQFF
v_call: TRBV5-6; j_call: TRBJ2-4; cdr3_aa: CASSFRGRIVKNIQYF
v_call: TRBV20-1; j_call: TRBJ1-1; cdr3_aa: CSATINCPGTVPWAEAFF
v_call: TRBV2; j_call: TRBJ2-7; cdr3_aa: CASSGGGIEQYF
v_call: TRBV10-3; j_call: TRBJ2-5; cdr3_aa: CAMGAVGETQYF
v_call: TRBV11-1; j_call: TRBJ2-5; cdr3_aa: CASSHKTSGDLRGETQYF
v_call: TRBV7-2; j_call: TRBJ2-5; cdr3_aa: CASSLAALTSGGETQYF
v_call: TRBV20-1; j_call: TRBJ2-7; cdr3_aa: CSARGPRNPYEQYF
v_call: TRBV6-5; j_call: TRBJ2-3; cdr3_aa: CASSYSRGSGGADTQYF
v_call: TRBV7-2; j_call: TRBJ1-2; cdr3_aa: CASSLKRDNYGYTF
v_call: TRBV5-4; j_call: TRBJ2-1; cdr3_aa: CASSWQGQAFF
v_call: TRBV28; j_call: TRBJ2-7; cdr3_aa: CASSLGTSNYEQYF
v_call: TRBV4-3; j_call: TRBJ2-1; cdr3_aa: CASSTPVRNEQFF
v_call: TRBV11-2; j_call: TRBJ2-4; cdr3_aa: CASSLVSGGKNIQYF